This TCR beta chain emerged from a study of blood T cell repertoires in COVID-19. Background on the study: Italy, Spain and the United States were the sources of the convalescent and acute COVID-19 samples. The analysed material was cDNA or gDNA that came from T cells, B-cell-depleted T cells, or PBMCs.

Authors' analysis steps: Nucleated cell counts were estimated from reference gene primer amplification. TCRdb's table, derived via immunoSEQ multiplex PCR, lists solely in-frame clones and lacks some. From that table come the V and J calls and clone size; the DNA was used to work out D and trimming. The sample has 150,000 or so clones, approximately 82% seen once; the top ten hold around 15%. Specimen: peripheral blood. The sequence was collected from a human donor with acute or convalescent COVID-19. The donor label of this sample is uncertain.

The CDR3 reads CASSRGGGELFF. The CDR3 DNA sequence: TGTGCCAGCAGCCGGGGAGGCGGGGAGCTGTTTTTT. The V gene is TRBV7-8, the J gene TRBJ2-2; a weak D match, TRBD2 (6 bases). V was cut by 5 bases and J by 7 bases, with 8 bases left in between. This CDR3 region has 12 residues. The germline V gene has CDR1 SGHVS and CDR2 FQNEAQ.